This TCR beta chain was retrieved from a study of Graves' ophthalmopathy and Graves' hyperthyroidism. Study-wide context: The study drew peripheral blood at initial diagnosis, before any treatment. General study findings and limits: Appearing in blood as well were most expanded thyroid clonotypes above 0.001 frequency.

Remarks on this clonotype: The antigen remains undetermined.

Trimming cost V 0 bases and J 7 bases, with 10 bases left between them. The CDR3 runs to 13 residues. The germline gives CDR1 MNHEY, CDR2 SVGAGI. As the template, RNA transcripts were used to amplify TCR beta CDR3 regions. An opening RT-PCR round employed HTBI primers and preceded a second-round multiplex PCR. TCRdb re-analysed the multiplex PCR reads in MiXCR, keeping a single row per CDR3 protein. The data hold under 800,000 distinct CDR3 sequences, with over 20% observed a single time. Sequences were obtained from peripheral blood. This clonotype was sampled from a woman aged 18-35 years with stable Graves' hyperthyroidism. Some clones in this sample may be carry-over from other donors' samples. This chain connects TRBV6-5 to TRBJ2-7; no definite D call. The CDR3 bases are TGTGCCAGCAGTTACTCGAGAGGTTTGGAGCAGTACTTC. Translation: CASSYSRGLEQYF.